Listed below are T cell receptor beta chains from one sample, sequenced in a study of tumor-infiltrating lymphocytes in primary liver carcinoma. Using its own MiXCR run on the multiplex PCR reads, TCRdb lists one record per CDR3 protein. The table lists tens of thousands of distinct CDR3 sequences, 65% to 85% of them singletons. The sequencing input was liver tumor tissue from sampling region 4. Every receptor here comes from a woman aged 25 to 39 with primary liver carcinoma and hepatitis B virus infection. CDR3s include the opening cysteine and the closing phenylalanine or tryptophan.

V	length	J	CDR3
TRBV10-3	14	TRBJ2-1	CAFSPTATRDGQFF
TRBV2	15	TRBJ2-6	CSSSEARGVANVLTF
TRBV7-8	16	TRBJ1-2	CASSSGGPNRERGYTF
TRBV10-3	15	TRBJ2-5	CSTSESATRQETQYF
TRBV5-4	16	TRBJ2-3	CASCLGQGGGTDTQYF
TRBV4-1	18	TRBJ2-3	CASSQPGIVAEDSDTQYF
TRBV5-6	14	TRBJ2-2	CAAAAPRVTGELFF
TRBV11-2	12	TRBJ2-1	CASSFLDDEQFF
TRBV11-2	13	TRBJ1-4	CASSPWWGEKPFF
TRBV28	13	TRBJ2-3	CAGSFNSAGTQYF
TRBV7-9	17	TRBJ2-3	CASSLGRSSGSTDTQYF
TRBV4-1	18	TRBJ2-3	CASSQPGMVAEDSDMQYF
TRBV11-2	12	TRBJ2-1	CASSMERNEQFF
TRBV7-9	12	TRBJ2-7	CASSADTYEQYF
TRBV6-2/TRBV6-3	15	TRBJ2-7	CASREWTSPAYELYF
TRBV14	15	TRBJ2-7	CASSQAAGTHYEQYF
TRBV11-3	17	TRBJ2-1	CAISLALAGISYNEQFF
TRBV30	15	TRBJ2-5	CAWSVLSGWKETQYF
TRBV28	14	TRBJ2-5	CASSAAWRRETQYF
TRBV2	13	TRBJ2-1	CACLVSSYNEQFF
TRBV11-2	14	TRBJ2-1	CASSLWETWNEQFF
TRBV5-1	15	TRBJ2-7	CASNFSTGDTYEQYF
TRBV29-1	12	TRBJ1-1	CSVTRGGSEAFF
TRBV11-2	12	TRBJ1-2	CASSLAQDGYTF
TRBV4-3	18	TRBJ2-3	CVSSQTVWLCDPNDTQYF
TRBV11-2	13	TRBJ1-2	CNSSLEGNYGYTF
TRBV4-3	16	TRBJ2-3	CASIQSFAGARHAQYF
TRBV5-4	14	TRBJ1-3	CASSQTEPGNTIYF
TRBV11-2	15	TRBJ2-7	CVSSLGRGLTYEQYF
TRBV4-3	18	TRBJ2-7	CTSSQAVMGGHTSYEQYF
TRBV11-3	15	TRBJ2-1	CASRRLAGGGYEQFF
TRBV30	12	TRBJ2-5	CAWSVGQETQYF
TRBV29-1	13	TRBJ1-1	CSVDGHSVTEAFF
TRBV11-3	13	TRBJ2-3	CVSSKESIDTQYF
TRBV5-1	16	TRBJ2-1	CASSPLGISSYSEQFF
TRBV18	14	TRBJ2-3	CTSSLPGVTGTQYF
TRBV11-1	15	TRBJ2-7	CASRPRDARFYEQYF
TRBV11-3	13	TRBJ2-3	CASSKESTETQYF
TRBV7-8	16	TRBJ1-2	CASSLTRGLANYGYTF
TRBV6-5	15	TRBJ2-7	CTSSYKNSSSYEQYF
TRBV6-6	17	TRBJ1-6	CASSYGSGLNYNSSLNF
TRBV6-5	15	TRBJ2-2	CASSPRTRFTGELFF
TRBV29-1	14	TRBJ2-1	CRAATGVRSNEQFF
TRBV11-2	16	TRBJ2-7	CVSSSYPGPYVYDQYF
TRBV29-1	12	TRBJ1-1	CSAGDRGAEAFF
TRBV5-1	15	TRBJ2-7	CASSFSTGDTYEQYF
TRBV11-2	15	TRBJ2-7	CASSLGVSGSYEKYF
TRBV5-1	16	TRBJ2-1	CASTPSPIYSYNEQFF
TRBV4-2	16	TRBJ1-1	CASSPVEGTGNTETFF
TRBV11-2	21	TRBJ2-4	CAGGHAGTFTGTRGRQSIQYF
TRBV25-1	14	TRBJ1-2	CASSEAARNYGHTF
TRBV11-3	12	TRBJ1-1	CASREGNTEALF
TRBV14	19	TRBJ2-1	CASSQDLTHRDRMGIEQFF
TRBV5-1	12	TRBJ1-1	CASSFDRTETFF
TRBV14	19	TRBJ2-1	CASSQDLRPRERMGIEQLF